Following are 28 T cell receptor beta chains from one sample sequenced in a study of shared clonotypes between healthy human individuals. Repertoires were generated with immunoSEQ multiplex PCR, while TCRdb's copy carries only in-frame clones and drops some. The sample carries millions of clones, more than 90% recorded once. The sample consisted of naive CD4+ T cells sorted from blood. Subset: CD45RA+ positively selected. Receptors were obtained from a man younger than 35 in good health.

V and J are TRBV9 and TRBJ2-1; 12 positions agree with TRBD1. The V segment lost 3 bases and the J segment 8 bases; nucleotides outside the gene matches: 6. The CDR3 length is 15 residues. CDR1 is SGDLS and CDR2 is YYNGEE in the germline V gene. The CDR3 nucleotides read TGTGCCAGCAGCGGGGGACAGGGGGCTTGGGATGAGCAGTTCTTC. Amino acid sequence: CASSGGQGAWDEQFF.

As regards this clone: Other DNA sequences from this sample encode an identical CDR3 as well. The chain is built from TRBV27 and TRBJ1-5, with D uncertain. CDR3 length: 13 amino acids. Germline lookup yields CDR1 MNHEY and CDR2 SMNVEV (reference sequence). Trimming stripped 2 bases from V and 1 base from J, with 3 bases between. CDR3 sequence reads: CASSLVSNQPQHF. As DNA, the CDR3 is TGTGCCAGCAGTTTAGTAAGCAATCAGCCCCAGCATTTT.

This chain links TRBV30 with TRBJ1-4, with 8 positions matching TRBD1. CDR1 is GTSNPN, CDR2 SVGIG, per germline (reference sequence). V trimming: 0 bases; J trimming: 4 bases; junction bases outside the gene matches: 1. CDR3 length equals 14 residues. The CDR3 nucleotides are TGTGCCTGGAGTGTACAGGGGGGTAATGAAAAACTGTTTTTT. As protein: CAWSVQGGNEKLFF.

The chain joins TRBV19 to TRBJ1-4; TRBD1 matches at 7 bases. The CDR3 spans 19 residues. Trimming took 6 bases from V and 3 from J; bases not matched to a gene: 19. The germline CDR1 and CDR2 sequences are LNHDA and SQIVND (reference sequence). CDR3 protein: CASSYLRNRGLVANEKLFF. In DNA form, the CDR3 reads TGTGCCAGTAGCTACTTGAGAAACAGGGGACTCGTGGCTAATGAAAAACTGTTTTTT.

The chain is built from TRBV19 and TRBJ2-7; D perhaps matches TRBD1 (8 bases). Trimming removed 5 bases from V and 7 bases from J, with 18 bases in between. The CDR3 has 14 residues. CDR1 LNHDA and CDR2 SQIVND come from the germline V gene (reference sequence). CDR3: CASSGGDRRREQYF. For the CDR3, the DNA is TGTGCCAGTAGTGGGGGGGACAGGAGAAGGGAGCAGTACTTC.

This chain joins TRBV10-3 and TRBJ1-2; D not resolved. The length of the CDR3 is 12 residues. The V gene's germline CDR1 is ENHRY and CDR2 SYGVKD. The ends were cut back, 2 bases at V and 8 bases at J, with 9 bases in the middle. The CDR3 protein is CAISEAPEGYTF. The CDR3 DNA reads TGTGCCATCAGTGAGGCCCCTGAAGGCTACACCTTC.

The gene calls are TRBV2 and TRBJ2-7, with D unresolved. The CDR3 contains 13 residues. V lost 7 bases, J lost 2 bases, and 12 bases lay in between. In germline, CDR1 is SNHLY, CDR2 FYNNEI. CDR3 in amino acids: CASTQTLPYEQYF. DNA for the CDR3: TGTGCCAGCACCCAGACCCTTCCCTACGAGCAGTACTTC.

This rearrangement joins TRBV5-8 to TRBJ2-7; 10 bases are a match to TRBD2. Looked up from germline, CDR1 is SGHTS and CDR2 is YDEGEE. The CDR3 has 16 residues. The J segment lost 1 base and the V segment lost 2 bases, leaving 6 bases of the junction unmatched. The CDR3 nucleotides are TGTGCCAGCAGCTTCTCTAGCGGGAGTCTGTCCTACGAGCAGTACTTC. Translation: CASSFSSGSLSYEQYF.

The chain links TRBV2 to TRBJ1-5; TRBD1 matches 7 bases. Germline loops: CDR1 SNHLY, CDR2 FYNNEI. V was pared by 4 bases and J by 5 bases, with 5 bases of the junction left unmatched. This CDR3 has 14 amino acids. The CDR3 region is CASSGQGLDQPQHF. CDR3 in DNA: TGTGCCAGCAGTGGACAGGGTTTGGATCAGCCCCAGCATTTT. Full variable domain (missing parts from reference TRBV2 and TRBJ1-5): EPEVTQTPSHQVTQMGQEVILRCVPISNHLYFYWYRQILGQKVEFLVSFYNNEISEKSEIFDDQFSVERPDGSNFTLKIRSTKLEDSAMYFCASSGQGLDQPQHFGDGTRLSIL.

This sequence joins TRBV6-5 and TRBJ1-2; maybe TRBD1 (6 bases). Deletions cut 2 bases from V and 6 bases from J, with 10 bases between. The CDR3 has 13 amino acids. The germline CDR1 and CDR2 sequences are MNHEY and SVGAGI. DNA for the CDR3: TGTGCCAGCAGTTACGGGGGGCGGGATGGCTACACCTTC. It translates to CASSYGGRDGYTF.

Details on this clone: Other DNA sequences within the sample encode an identical CDR3. The chain couples TRBV28 to TRBJ2-7; possible D gene TRBD2, 5 bases. V was trimmed by 2 bases and J by 2 bases, leaving 7 bases between them. The CDR3 runs 13 residues. Germline CDR1 reads MDHEN; CDR2 reads SYDVKM. CDR3 DNA: TGTGCCAGCAGTTTAGCGGGTACCTACGAGCAGTACTTC. Its translation: CASSLAGTYEQYF.

The chain joins TRBV4-1 to TRBJ2-1; 8 bases are shared with TRBD2. The CDR3 sequence is 16 residues long. After removal of 0 bases from V and 9 bases from J, the junction contained 10 bases not matched to a gene. Germline V CDR1 and CDR2: MGHRA, YSYEKL. The CDR3 region has the DNA TGCGCCAGCAGCCAAGATCAAACGGGGGGGGGAGGTGAGCAGTTCTTC. This encodes CASSQDQTGGGGEQFF.

V gene TRBV2 combines with J gene TRBJ2-3; TRBD2 matches 11 bases. The CDR3 loop spans 16 amino acids. The germline CDR1 and CDR2 sequences are SNHLY and FYNNEI. V gave up 0 bases and J gave up 4 bases; unmatched junction bases: 3. CDR3 DNA: TGTGCCAGCAGTGAAGCGGTAGCGGGAGGGTCAGATACGCAGTATTTT. Protein product: CASSEAVAGGSDTQYF.

Concerning this clone: This specimen includes other DNA sequences encoding the same CDR3. The chain is built from TRBV18 and TRBJ2-3, with TRBD2 as a possible D gene (6 bases). CDR3 length: 16 residues. The germline V and J ends were trimmed by 0 bases and 0 bases, with 10 bases remaining between them. The germline V gene encodes CDR1 KGHSH and CDR2 LQKENI. CDR3 in DNA: TGTGCCAGCTCACCACCCCGAGGGACTAGCACAGATACGCAGTATTTT. Encoded protein: CASSPPRGTSTDTQYF. Together with reference TRBV18 and TRBJ2-3, the CDR3 gives the full variable domain: NAGVMQNPRHLVRRRGQEARLRCSPMKGHSHVYWYRQLPEEGLKFMVYLQKENIIDESGMPKERFSAEFPKEGPSILRIQQVVRGDSAAYFCASSPPRGTSTDTQYFGPGTRLTVL.

The V and J genes are TRBV7-6 and TRBJ1-1, with D possibly TRBD1 on 5 matching bases. The CDR3 consists of 13 residues. The V gene lost 4 bases and the J gene lost 1 base, with 7 bases spanning the gap. The germline CDR1 and CDR2 sequences are SGHVS and FNYEAQ. The CDR3 DNA reads TGTGCCAGCAGCTCTACAGGGAACACTGAAGCTTTCTTT. Translating gives CASSSTGNTEAFF.

Regarding this clone: The sample has other DNA sequences that encode this CDR3 too. The rearrangement uses TRBV7-2 and TRBJ2-1; 7 nucleotides line up with TRBD2. Looked up from germline, CDR1 is SGHTA and CDR2 is FQGNSA. After removal of 4 bases from V and 1 base from J, the junction contained 4 bases not matched to a gene. The CDR3 contains 15 residues. The DNA for the CDR3 is TGTGCCAGCAGCTCGGGAGGAGCGTCCTACAATGAGCAGTTCTTC. Its translation: CASSSGGASYNEQFF.

V is TRBV18 and J is TRBJ1-4; weak D call: TRBD1 (6 bases). This CDR3 region has 14 residues. Trimming took 3 bases from V and 7 from J, leaving 12 bases between them. Germline CDR1 and CDR2: KGHSH and LQKENI. CDR3 sequence: CASSPLTGLEKLFF. The CDR3 DNA is TGTGCCAGCTCACCCCTCACAGGGCTTGAAAAACTGTTTTTT.

CDR3 DNA sequence: TGTGCCAGCAGTGCGGGGGACTTGGGGGGAAACACCATATATTTT. This encodes CASSAGDLGGNTIYF. This chain uses TRBV6-1 with TRBJ1-3, with a possible D match to TRBD1 (5 bases). This CDR3 spans 15 amino acids. Germline loops: CDR1 MNHNS, CDR2 SASEGT. Deletions cut 4 bases from V and 4 bases from J, with 14 bases between.

In nucleotides, the CDR3 is TGTGCCATCAGATGGGACAGCCGGGGCGAGCAGTACTTC. It is translated as CAIRWDSRGEQYF. The J gene is TRBJ2-7, the V gene TRBV10-3; 7 bases are shared with TRBD1. The V segment lost 6 bases and the J segment 6 bases; nucleotides outside the gene matches: 8. CDR3 length: 13 residues. Per germline, CDR1 ENHRY and CDR2 SYGVKD.

The V gene is TRBV18, the J gene TRBJ1-2; weak D call: TRBD1 (5 bases). The germline CDR1 and CDR2 sequences are KGHSH and LQKENI. This CDR3 spans 14 amino acids. Trimming pared 3 bases from V and 0 bases from J, leaving 8 bases between. The CDR3 is CASSPGGANYGYTF. CDR3 DNA sequence: TGTGCCAGCTCACCTGGGGGGGCTAACTATGGCTACACCTTC.

This chain uses TRBV28 with TRBJ1-1; D is uncertain. V lost 2 bases and J 0 bases, leaving 10 bases between the germline ends. The CDR3 covers 15 residues. Germline V gene lookup returns CDR1 MDHEN and CDR2 SYDVKM. CDR3 sequence: CASSLNPPMNTEAFF. The CDR3 DNA reads as TGTGCCAGCAGTTTAAATCCGCCTATGAACACTGAAGCTTTCTTT.

V gene TRBV6-6 combines with J gene TRBJ1-5; D uncertain. Trimming removed 7 bases from V and 3 bases from J, with 10 bases in between. Looked up from germline, CDR1 is MNHNY and CDR2 is SVGAGI (reference sequence). There are 13 residues in the CDR3. The CDR3: CASMEGLNQPQHF. CDR3 sequence (DNA): TGTGCCAGCATGGAGGGTCTCAATCAGCCCCAGCATTTT.

The chain employs TRBV6-1 and TRBJ2-1; 8 nucleotides align to TRBD1. V gave up 2 bases and J gave up 7 bases; unmatched junction bases: 10. Germline assignment: CDR1 MNHNS and CDR2 SASEGT. The CDR3 is 16 residues long. DNA for the CDR3: TGTGCCAGCAGTGAACATGGACAGGGTGGTTGGAATGAGCAGTTCTTC. Translating it yields CASSEHGQGGWNEQFF.

This clone occurred once. This chain links TRBV30 with TRBJ2-3, with a tentative D call TRBD1 (6 bases). The germline V and J ends were trimmed by 2 bases and 3 bases, with 18 bases remaining between them. The CDR3 contains 16 residues. CDR1 and CDR2 (germline): GTSNPN, SVGIG (reference sequence). This CDR3 is CAWSKRFGGGTDTQYF. The CDR3 DNA reads as TGTGCCTGGAGTAAACGGTTTGGGGGCGGAACAGATACGCAGTATTTT.

The V and J genes are TRBV27 and TRBJ1-4, with D hard to call. In germline, CDR1 is MNHEY, CDR2 SMNVEV (reference sequence). Trimming left V 6 bases short and J 0 bases short, with 11 bases between. The CDR3 runs 15 residues. CDR3: CASSRVGATNEKLFF. CDR3 DNA: TGTGCCAGCAGCAGAGTCGGGGCAACTAATGAAAAACTGTTTTTT.

In this sample, this clone turned up a few times. The chain combines TRBV5-1 with TRBJ2-1; a possible D gene is TRBD1 (6 bases). Trimming cost V 0 bases and J 7 bases, with 14 bases left between them. This CDR3 spans 15 amino acids. Germline lookup yields CDR1 SGHRS and CDR2 YFSETQ. For the CDR3, the DNA is TGCGCCAGCAGCTTGGCCCGAGGGACAACTAATGAGCAGTTCTTC. As protein: CASSLARGTTNEQFF.

To note about this clone: Other DNA variants within this sample encode the same CDR3. The gene calls are TRBV7-9 and TRBJ2-7; the D gene is possibly TRBD2 (5 bases). The CDR3 is made up of 14 amino acids. CDR1 is SEHNR, CDR2 FQNEAQ, per germline (reference sequence). Trimming cost V 0 bases and J 2 bases, with 8 bases left between them. CDR3 sequence reads: CASSLAGVAYEQYF. DNA for the CDR3: TGTGCCAGCAGCTTAGCCGGGGTGGCCTACGAGCAGTACTTC.

The V gene is TRBV30, the J gene TRBJ2-3; possibly TRBD2 for D (6 bases). From germline, CDR1 is GTSNPN and CDR2 SVGIG (reference sequence). Trimming took off 4 bases at V and 6 bases at J, with 17 bases between the two ends. CDR3 length: 14 amino acids. The CDR3: CAWKFGGARDTQYF. The CDR3 region has the DNA TGTGCCTGGAAGTTCGGAGGGGCGCGCGATACGCAGTATTTT.